Listed here is a single T cell receptor (beta chain). Antigen unknown. The data are from a study of T cell responses to AZD1222 COVID-19 vaccine. The CDR3 loop spans 15 amino acids. Germline values: CDR1 SEHNR, CDR2 FQNEAQ (reference sequence). V dropped 4 bases and J dropped 6; count of bases not matched to a gene: 9. Whole-study findings and limits: Within unmutated variant regions lay the reported targets of nearly half of spike-specific TCRs. The donors showed a predominance of white British ancestry and of females, with possible underestimation of clonal diversity. At baseline, seropositivity was found in only a handful of AZD1222 recipients. Spike-specific TCR breadth rose after two AZD1222 doses, and depth rose as well.

Method: immunoSEQ multiplex PCR; TCRdb's copy keeps in-frame clones and lacks some. The table records 50,000 to 75,000 clones, 65% to 80% of them present only once. The sequence derives from an adult in good health. V and J are TRBV7-9 and TRBJ1-2, with TRBD1 identical over 9 bases. The sequencing used peripheral blood, collected on day 0 of AZD1222 vaccination. The CDR3 protein is CASSSQTGGEDGYTF. CDR3 sequence (DNA): TGTGCCAGCAGCTCCCAAACAGGGGGCGAGGATGGCTACACCTTC.